Sequencing of this T cell receptor beta chain was carried out in a study of T cell repertoires in cytomegalovirus infection. Study as a whole: Public TCR beta signatures provided an indication of both CMV infection and a matching HLA type. Study-level points and caveats: Carriers of CMV and the relevant HLA type were discriminated by public TCR beta frequency. There were HLA-C-restricted CMV-specific TCR beta clonotypes dominating the ex vivo response.

TCRdb used MiXCR to reprocess the reads, holding one entry per CDR3 protein. The repertoire holds around 300,000 distinct CDR3 sequences, 25% seen once, with approximately 15% in the top ten. The CDR3 extends over 16 amino acids. V dropped 6 bases and J dropped 4; count of bases not matched to a gene: 9. Germline assignment: CDR1 KGHSH and CDR2 LQKENI. Regarding this clonotype: Its antigen is unknown.

The sequencing input was PBMCs. This clonotype was obtained from a human donor in good health (CMV status not recorded). Some clones in this sample may be carry-over from other donors' samples. The rearrangement links TRBV18 to TRBJ2-7; 13 positions agree with TRBD2. The CDR3 DNA is TGTGCCAGCTCCCCCGGACTAGCGGGAGTAAAGTACGAGCAGTACTTC. Protein: CASSPGLAGVKYEQYF.